This passage covers 13 T cell receptor beta chains from one sample sequenced in a study of blood T cell repertoires in COVID-19. TCRdb keeps only in-frame clones here, not all; method: immunoSEQ multiplex PCR. The data hold about 200,000 clones, with under 90% observed a single time. Sequencing was performed on PBMCs or T cells enriched from blood (not recorded which). These TCRs come from a woman in her 50s with acute COVID-19.

This sequence joins TRBV6-6 and TRBJ2-3, with a tentative D call TRBD2 (5 bases). Germline CDR1 reads MNHNY; CDR2 reads SVGAGI (reference sequence). The V and J ends lost 2 bases and 15 bases respectively, with 12 bases between them. The CDR3 has 11 residues. The chain's CDR3 is CASSYLAEEYF. For the CDR3, the DNA is TGTGCCAGCAGTTACCTAGCAGAAGAATATTTT.

The chain combines TRBV29-1 with TRBJ2-7, with a tentative D call TRBD1 (6 bases). V was trimmed by 4 bases and J by 3 bases, leaving 19 bases between them. The CDR3 spans 15 residues. From germline, CDR1 is SQVTM and CDR2 ANQGSEA. The CDR3 coding sequence is TGCAGCGTTGCCACGGCGACAGGAGTTCACTACGAGCAGTACTTC. Translated, it gives CSVATATGVHYEQYF.

This clone was counted ten times or more. The chain employs TRBV7-8 and TRBJ1-2, with D tentatively TRBD1 (6 bases). CDR3 size: 14 residues. Trimming removed 5 bases from V and 4 bases from J, with 14 bases in between. Looked up from germline, CDR1 is SGHVS and CDR2 is FQNEAQ. CDR3 sequence (DNA): TGTGCCAGCAGCCCCGAAGGGGGTCCCTATGGCTACACCTTC. Translated: CASSPEGGPYGYTF.

The V and J genes are TRBV28 and TRBJ1-2; 7 bases fit TRBD1. J was trimmed by 4 bases and V by 3 bases; bases with no gene match: 2. The germline V gene encodes CDR1 MDHEN and CDR2 SYDVKM. The CDR3 length is 13 residues. The CDR3, as DNA: TGTGCCAGCAGTTTCGCAGGGGGCTATGGCTACACCTTC. Protein sequence: CASSFAGGYGYTF.

This rearrangement joins TRBV28 to TRBJ2-7; 9 nucleotides match TRBD1. CDR1 MDHEN and CDR2 SYDVKM come from the germline V gene. V lost 5 bases and J lost 10; bases outside the gene matches: 12. This CDR3 contains 14 residues. The CDR3 bases are TGTGCCAGCAGTCTCGCACCGGGACAGGGCCAACAGTACTTC. Translating it yields CASSLAPGQGQQYF.

The V gene is TRBV6-5, the J gene TRBJ1-3; no clear D gene. The CDR3 has 16 amino acids. V gave up 0 bases and J gave up 0 bases, with 9 bases separating them. Per the germline V gene, CDR1 is MNHEY and CDR2 is SVGAGI. CDR3 sequence (DNA): TGTGCCAGCAGTTACTCGAAGAGCGACTCTGGAAACACCATATATTTT. It is translated as CASSYSKSDSGNTIYF.

This clone appeared a few times. This rearrangement joins TRBV30 to TRBJ2-1, with a tentative D call TRBD2 (6 bases). Trimming took 4 bases from V and 5 from J, leaving 12 bases between them. CDR3 length: 13 amino acids. The germline V gene encodes CDR1 GTSNPN and CDR2 SVGIG (reference sequence). This chain's CDR3 is CAWNIGGNNEQFF. CDR3 bases: TGTGCCTGGAACATTGGGGGGAACAATGAGCAGTTCTTC.

The genes are TRBV5-1 and TRBJ2-6; 10 bases are shared with TRBD1. Germline assignment: CDR1 SGHRS and CDR2 YFSETQ. The CDR3 is 18 residues long. Unmatched junction bases numbered 7, after V lost 4 bases and J lost 0 bases. CDR3 region: CASSPPGTGASGANVLTF. CDR3 bases: TGCGCCAGCAGCCCACCGGGGACAGGGGCCTCTGGGGCCAACGTCCTGACTTTC.

This chain connects TRBV7-6 to TRBJ2-7, with D unclear. From germline, CDR1 is SGHVS and CDR2 FNYEAQ. This CDR3 comprises 13 residues. With 4 bases removed from V and 3 bases from J, the gap between germline ends came to 10 bases. The CDR3 DNA is TGTGCCAGCAGCTCCATGCGAAGCTACGAGCAGTACTTC. This sequence encodes CASSSMRSYEQYF.

This clone was counted a few times. The rearrangement links TRBV29-1 to TRBJ2-6, with D hard to call. The CDR3 loop spans 13 amino acids. The germline V gene encodes CDR1 SQVTM and CDR2 ANQGSEA. V gave up 3 bases and J gave up 0 bases, with 3 bases separating them. The CDR3 sequence is CSVDSSGANVLTF. CDR3 DNA: TGCAGCGTTGACAGCTCTGGGGCCAACGTCCTGACTTTC.

V and J are TRBV7-9 and TRBJ2-1, with TRBD2 matching over 10 bases. Germline V gives CDR1 SEHNR, CDR2 FQNEAQ (reference sequence). The ends lost 1 base at V and 6 bases at J; junction bases unmatched: 3. The CDR3 runs 15 residues. CDR3 amino acids: CASSLGSGGFNEQFF. CDR3 DNA sequence: TGTGCCAGCAGCTTAGGTAGCGGGGGGTTCAATGAGCAGTTCTTC.

This chain connects TRBV6-5 to TRBJ2-5, with 9 nucleotides matching TRBD2. The CDR3 runs 13 residues. Germline trimming cut 7 bases from V and 1 base from J; bases unmatched to any gene: 1. Looked up from germline, CDR1 is MNHEY and CDR2 is SVGAGI. CDR3 protein: CASKRGAQETQYF. In DNA form, the CDR3 reads TGTGCCAGCAAGCGGGGGGCCCAAGAGACCCAGTACTTC.

V usage is TRBV27 and J usage is TRBJ2-3, with 12 nucleotides matching TRBD2. The CDR3 sequence is 15 residues long. The germline gives CDR1 MNHEY, CDR2 SMNVEV (reference sequence). Trimming removed 6 bases from V and 3 bases from J; junction bases left unmatched: 4. Here the CDR3 reads CASSSTSGRTDTQYF. As DNA, the CDR3 is TGTGCCAGCAGCTCCACTAGCGGGAGGACAGATACGCAGTATTTT.